This T cell receptor beta chain came from a study of cytomegalovirus exposure and HLA in healthy donors. Whole-study context: The 500 to 850 first-cohort repertoires and the approximately 110 validation repertoires shared the same platform, a later analysis reported. General study results and limits: According to the study, around 160 TCR beta chains were cytomegalovirus-associated. In a later analysis, first-cohort TCR clusters were found to tend to co-occur in the roughly 120 validation repertoires. Published work reported that the classifier diagnosed cytomegalovirus status with high specificity and sensitivity.

Of note for this clone: The antigen is not known.

Between the trimmed V and J ends, which lost 4 bases and 6 bases, there was a span of 17 bases. Germline CDR1 and CDR2: SGHRS and YFSETQ. There are 15 residues in the CDR3. The assay was immunoSEQ multiplex PCR, and TCRdb's table has in-frame clones only and misses some. In the table there are some 130,000 clones, about 90% of which are singletons. This clonotype originated in a man between 18 and 35 years old in good health and CMV-seronegative. The V and J genes are TRBV5-1 and TRBJ2-1; possible D gene TRBD1, 6 bases. Sequencing input: PBMCs. The CDR3 bases are TGCGCCAGCAGCCTTCGGACAGTAATAATCAATGAGCAGTTCTTC. Protein: CASSLRTVIINEQFF.